Shown below are 19 T cell receptor beta chains from a single sample sequenced in a study of blood T cell repertoires in COVID-19. The method was immunoSEQ multiplex PCR; TCRdb's version includes in-frame clones alone and lacks a portion of them. Of approximately 60,000 clones listed, roughly four fifths are singletons. Sequencing was carried out using peripheral blood. The receptors stem from a man aged 60 to 69 with acute or convalescent COVID-19.

J is TRBJ1-4 and V is TRBV30; D remains unclear. This CDR3 comprises 12 residues. Germline assignment: CDR1 GTSNPN and CDR2 SVGIG (reference sequence). The V end lost 4 bases, the J end lost 2 bases, and 5 bases lay between the germline ends. This CDR3 reads CAWTATNEKLFF. CDR3 nucleotides: TGTGCCTGGACAGCGACTAATGAAAAACTGTTTTTT.

The chain recombines TRBV6-5 with TRBJ2-2; 8 nucleotides agree with TRBD1. Unmatched junction bases numbered 3, after V lost 5 bases and J lost 7 bases. The germline V gene encodes CDR1 MNHEY and CDR2 SVGAGI. This CDR3 contains 13 residues. The CDR3 sequence is CASSQQGVGELFF. CDR3 nucleotide sequence: TGTGCCAGCAGTCAACAGGGGGTCGGGGAGCTGTTTTTT.

This clone was counted between two and nine times. The V call is TRBV7-2, the J call TRBJ2-7; TRBD2 agrees at 11 bases. The germline V gene encodes CDR1 SGHTA and CDR2 FQGNSA. The CDR3 runs to 15 residues. V shed 0 bases, J shed 6 bases, and the junction held 4 bases outside the gene matches. CDR3 in amino acids: CASSLARLAGIEQYF. CDR3 nucleotide sequence: TGTGCCAGCAGCTTAGCGCGACTAGCGGGAATCGAGCAGTACTTC.

Here the CDR3 DNA reads TGTGCCAGCAGTGACACCCTCGGGTCCCAACAGTTCTTC. It encodes CASSDTLGSQQFF. The chain has TRBV6-4 and TRBJ2-1; D uncertain. Germline V gene lookup returns CDR1 MRHNA and CDR2 SNTAGT. The CDR3 is made up of 13 amino acids. Trimming shortened V by 2 bases and J by 13 bases, and 15 bases separated the two germline ends.

The chain links TRBV13 to TRBJ2-1; a weak D match, TRBD1 (6 bases). V was clipped by 10 bases and J by 0 bases, with 10 bases between them. The germline CDR1 and CDR2 sequences are PRHDT and FYEKMQ (reference sequence). The CDR3 is made up of 13 amino acids. CDR3 in DNA: TGTGCCACCAAACAGGGCTCCTACAATGAGCAGTTCTTC. Residues: CATKQGSYNEQFF.

The gene calls are TRBV5-1 and TRBJ2-1, with 11 bases matching TRBD1. After removal of 0 bases from V and 7 bases from J, the junction contained 9 bases not matched to a gene. This CDR3 is built from 17 residues. Germline CDR1 and CDR2: SGHRS and YFSETQ. Written as DNA, the CDR3 is TGCGCCAGCAGCTTGGCCATTGGACAGGGGGCAAAAAATGAGCAGTTCTTC. It translates to CASSLAIGQGAKNEQFF.

The count of this clone is one. This chain links TRBV11-3 with TRBJ2-7, with 7 nucleotides matching TRBD1. This CDR3 has 17 amino acids. V shed 5 bases and J 0 bases; nucleotides not matched to a gene: 13. From germline, CDR1 is SGHNT and CDR2 YENEEA. The CDR3 DNA reads as TGTGCCAGCAGCCGTTCCCTGGGGACAGTCACCTCCTACGAGCAGTACTTC. It codes for CASSRSLGTVTSYEQYF.

The V gene is TRBV19, the J gene TRBJ2-3; D gene uncertain. CDR3 size: 13 residues. Germline CDR1 is LNHDA and CDR2 is SQIVND (reference sequence). The V gene lost 3 bases and the J gene lost 3 bases, with 7 bases spanning the gap. CDR3 coding DNA: TGTGCCAGTAGTATTTCCAGGACAGATACGCAGTATTTT. Its translation is CASSISRTDTQYF.

The chain combines TRBV6-1 with TRBJ2-1; maybe TRBD2 (5 bases). The CDR3 sequence is 15 residues long. Looked up from germline, CDR1 is MNHNS and CDR2 is SASEGT. Trimming removed 3 bases from V and 7 bases from J, with 16 bases in between. The CDR3 here is CASSDRDPPRNEQFF. CDR3 in DNA: TGTGCCAGCAGTGACCGGGATCCCCCGCGGAATGAGCAGTTCTTC.

The rearrangement joins TRBV7-2 to TRBJ2-2; tentative D call: TRBD2 (6 bases). Germline-derived CDR1 and CDR2 are SGHTA and FQGNSA. V lost 9 bases to trimming and J lost 4 bases, with 9 bases between them. This CDR3 contains 12 residues. As DNA, the CDR3 is TGTGCCAGACGGGAGATCACCGGGGAGCTGTTTTTT. The encoded protein is CARREITGELFF.

The chain combines TRBV5-1 with TRBJ1-1; 9 positions match TRBD1. J was trimmed by 3 bases and V by 0 bases; bases with no gene match: 12. This CDR3 is built from 18 residues. CDR1 is SGHRS and CDR2 is YFSETQ in the germline V gene. CDR3 bases: TGCGCCAGCAGCTTGGGGGGACAGGGACCGAAAAGGGACACTGAAGCTTTCTTT. Its protein is CASSLGGQGPKRDTEAFF.

The V call is TRBV20-1, the J call TRBJ2-5; 7 positions match TRBD2. This CDR3 region has 11 residues. From germline, CDR1 is DFQATT and CDR2 SNEGSKA (reference sequence). CDR3 region: CQVAGQETQYF. CDR3 sequence (DNA): TGCCAGGTAGCGGGCCAAGAGACCCAGTACTTC.

The rearrangement uses TRBV29-1 and TRBJ2-3, with TRBD2 matching 7 bases. The V gene end was trimmed by 4 bases and the J gene end by 0 bases; junction bases not matched to a gene: 7. Germline CDR1 SQVTM, CDR2 ANQGSEA. This CDR3 region has 15 residues. This CDR3 reads CSVVLWEGSTDTQYF. CDR3 bases: TGCAGCGTTGTTTTATGGGAGGGTAGCACAGATACGCAGTATTTT.

The table lists this clone with a count of one. The chain is built from TRBV6-5 and TRBJ2-3; 8 bases align to TRBD2. The junction had 3 bases not matched to a gene; V was cut back by 6 bases and J by 4 bases. Germline lookup yields CDR1 MNHEY and CDR2 SVGAGI. The CDR3 is 13 residues long. CDR3 sequence: CASRSLAADTQYF. In DNA, the CDR3 is TGTGCCAGCAGATCACTAGCGGCAGATACGCAGTATTTT.

The gene calls are TRBV6-5 and TRBJ2-6; no reliable D call. In germline, CDR1 is MNHEY, CDR2 SVGAGI. V was cut by 7 bases and J by 1 base, with 11 bases left in between. The CDR3 totals 15 residues. The CDR3 loop is CASKRVWSGANVLTF. The CDR3 nucleotides are TGTGCCAGCAAGAGAGTCTGGTCTGGGGCCAACGTCCTGACTTTC.

This chain connects TRBV4-1 to TRBJ2-7, with 8 bases matching TRBD2. V was clipped by 0 bases and J by 6 bases; unmatched bases: 7. The CDR3 sequence is 15 residues long. Germline assignment: CDR1 MGHRA and CDR2 YSYEKL. The CDR3 here is CASSQDPASGREQYF. The DNA for the CDR3 is TGCGCCAGCAGCCAAGACCCCGCTAGCGGGCGCGAGCAGTACTTC.

This clone has only one observation. The chain is built from TRBV10-3 and TRBJ2-7, with TRBD1 matching over 10 bases. The germline gives CDR1 ENHRY, CDR2 SYGVKD. CDR3 length: 15 residues. V dropped 4 bases and J dropped 6; count of bases not matched to a gene: 9. CDR3 nucleotides: TGTGCCATCAGTGCGACAGGGGGCTCCTCCCCCGAGCAGTACTTC. Its translation is CAISATGGSSPEQYF.

The chain employs TRBV6-9 and TRBJ2-1; 8 bases align to TRBD2. The CDR3 contains 13 residues. Trimming cost V 9 bases and J 9 bases; bases outside gene matches: 10. Germline V gene lookup returns CDR1 MNHGY and CDR2 SVAAGI. CDR3 protein: CARADGGASEQFF. The CDR3 DNA reads TGTGCCAGGGCCGACGGGGGGGCGTCTGAGCAGTTCTTC.

CDR3 DNA: TGTGCCAGCAGGAAGGGGGACCGCCTTAATGAAAAACTGTTTTTT. Protein product: CASRKGDRLNEKLFF. V is TRBV11-2 and J is TRBJ1-4; D is possibly TRBD1 (6 bases). The V gene's germline CDR1 is SGHAT and CDR2 FQNNGV. The CDR3 totals 15 residues. V shed 6 bases and J shed 4 bases, with 15 bases lying between them.